This TCR beta chain was captured by sequencing in a study of blood T cell repertoires in COVID-19. The overall study: There were acute and convalescent COVID-19 samples, and they came from the United States, Italy and Spain. T cells, B-cell-depleted T cells, or PBMCs supplied cDNA or gDNA.

Trimming pared 3 bases from V and 6 bases from J, leaving 12 bases between. The CDR3 runs to 14 residues. CDR1 SGDLS and CDR2 YYNGEE come from the germline V gene. Assay: immunoSEQ multiplex PCR; the TCRdb copy retains only in-frame clones and omits some. The data show 90,000 to 110,000 clones, with 85% seen just once and more than 4% held by the top ten. The specimen sequenced was peripheral blood. The source is a man in his fifties with acute or convalescent COVID-19. The genes are TRBV9 and TRBJ2-2, with D possibly being TRBD2 (5 bases). In DNA, the CDR3 is TGTGCCAGCAGCGGAAGGGAGTTCGCCGGGGAGCTGTTTTTT. Encoded protein: CASSGREFAGELFF.